The 18 T cell receptor beta chains below were found in one sample sequenced in a study of blood T cell repertoires in COVID-19. Clones were sequenced by immunoSEQ multiplex PCR, and TCRdb holds only the in-frame ones, with some missing. Among about 140,000 clones, 85% to 90% were seen once, and the ten largest hold 7.5% to 8.5%. Input material: peripheral blood. The receptors originated from an older woman with acute or convalescent COVID-19.

The rearrangement uses TRBV10-2 and TRBJ1-2, with 11 bases matching TRBD1. J lost 4 bases, V lost 10 bases, and 5 bases had no gene match. The CDR3 runs 13 residues. Germline values: CDR1 WSHSY, CDR2 SAAADI. The CDR3 coding sequence is TGCGCCACGGACAGGGGGCACCCCTATGGCTACACCTTC. This codes for CATDRGHPYGYTF.

The CDR3 DNA follows: TGTGCCACCCGACAGGGGCCCTCCTACAATGAGCAGTTCTTC. This translates into CATRQGPSYNEQFF. The chain uses TRBV28 and TRBJ2-1; 8 nucleotides agree with TRBD1. CDR3 length: 14 amino acids. V shed 10 bases, J shed 0 bases, and the junction held 5 bases outside the gene matches. CDR1 and CDR2 from the germline V gene are MDHEN and SYDVKM.

The CDR3: CASQGAGSYNEQFF. DNA for the CDR3: TGTGCCAGTCAAGGGGCGGGATCCTACAATGAGCAGTTCTTC. The V and J genes are TRBV28 and TRBJ2-1; a weak D match, TRBD2 (6 bases). The V gene's germline CDR1 is MDHEN and CDR2 SYDVKM. The V and J ends lost 9 bases and 1 base respectively, with 13 bases between them. The CDR3 loop spans 14 amino acids.

The chain links TRBV4-2 to TRBJ2-2; TRBD2 matches at 11 bases. The V gene's germline CDR1 is LGHNA and CDR2 YNFKEQ. The CDR3 covers 17 residues. The J segment lost 7 bases and the V segment lost 4 bases, leaving 11 bases of the junction unmatched. The CDR3 DNA is TGTGCCAGCAGCCCAGAGACTAGCGGGGCCCCGGGCGGGGAGCTGTTTTTT. Translating gives CASSPETSGAPGGELFF.

The chain combines TRBV11-3 with TRBJ1-1; TRBD1 is a possible D gene (5 bases). The CDR3 sequence is 14 residues long. Trimming cost V 0 bases and J 4 bases, with 9 bases left between them. Germline V lookup: CDR1 SGHNT, CDR2 YENEEA. The CDR3 sequence is CASSLDRQFTEAFF. CDR3 sequence (DNA): TGTGCCAGCAGCTTAGATAGACAGTTCACTGAAGCTTTCTTT.

In this sample, this clone turned up a few times. The chain links TRBV11-2 to TRBJ1-6, with D possibly matching TRBD1 (5 bases). The ends were cut back, 2 bases at V and 7 bases at J, with 12 bases in the middle. Germline values: CDR1 SGHAT, CDR2 FQNNGV. The CDR3 spans 15 residues. In DNA, the CDR3 is TGTGCCAGCAGCTTACGGGGGGGATGGAATTCACCCCTCCACTTT. Residues: CASSLRGGWNSPLHF.

The gene calls are TRBV18 and TRBJ1-5, with TRBD1 matching over 8 bases. The CDR3 covers 13 residues. CDR1 is KGHSH and CDR2 is LQKENI in the germline V gene. With V trimmed by 8 bases and J by 6 bases, 6 bases remained unmatched. The DNA of the CDR3 is TGTGCCAGCGCGGGACAGGTGGGTCAGCCCCAGCATTTT. It is translated as CASAGQVGQPQHF.

This clone came up a few times. The V and J genes are TRBV6-5 and TRBJ1-6; D remains ambiguous. The V gene's germline CDR1 is MNHEY and CDR2 SVGAGI. This CDR3 contains 13 residues. Trimming removed 10 bases at V and 0 bases at J, with 7 bases between. For the CDR3, the DNA is TGTGCCACCAAGCGCTCCTATAATTCACCCCTCCACTTT. Its protein is CATKRSYNSPLHF.

J is TRBJ1-4 and V is TRBV7-2; D possibly corresponds to TRBD1 (6 bases). CDR1 and CDR2 from the germline V gene are SGHTA and FQGNSA. V lost 5 bases, J lost 6 bases, and 22 bases lay in between. This CDR3 is 17 amino acids long. The CDR3 spells CASSARLRGGGYEKLFF. The CDR3 nucleotides are TGTGCCAGCAGCGCACGTCTCAGGGGCGGGGGTTATGAAAAACTGTTTTTT.

The CDR3 DNA reads as TGTGCCAGCAGTGAAGCGCTGAGTAAGCAGTTCTTC. As protein: CASSEALSKQFF. The chain has TRBV6-1 and TRBJ2-1; D gene ambiguous. The CDR3 extends over 12 amino acids. CDR1 and CDR2 (germline): MNHNS, SASEGT. Trimming left V 0 bases short and J 11 bases short, with 8 bases between.

The chain is built from TRBV14 and TRBJ1-2; D perhaps matches TRBD1 (6 bases). CDR3 length: 15 amino acids. The V gene's germline CDR1 is SGHDN and CDR2 FVKESK. V was trimmed by 0 bases and J by 4 bases, leaving 12 bases between them. Here the CDR3 reads CASSQDWGGGYGYTF. Written as DNA, the CDR3 is TGTGCCAGCAGCCAAGATTGGGGAGGGGGCTATGGCTACACCTTC. Supplemented by reference TRBV14 and TRBJ1-2, the full variable domain reads EAGVTQFPSHSVIEKGQTVTLRCDPISGHDNLYWYRRVMGKEIKFLLHFVKESKQDESGMPNNRFLAERTGGTYSTLKVQPAELEDSGVYFCASSQDWGGGYGYTFGSGTRLTVV.

The CDR3 DNA sequence: TGTGCCAGCAGTTATCGAACAGAAACGAAGAGGGTCGCTTTCTTT. Translation: CASSYRTETKRVAFF. V gene TRBV6-2 or TRBV6-3 combines with J gene TRBJ1-1; D unresolved. V lost 3 bases to trimming and J lost 11 bases, with 22 bases between them. CDR1 MNHEY and CDR2 SVGEGT come from the germline V gene. The CDR3 sequence is 15 residues long.

V is TRBV7-2 and J is TRBJ1-1; 7 nucleotides line up with TRBD1. The J segment lost 6 bases and the V segment lost 5 bases, leaving 9 bases of the junction unmatched. The CDR3 consists of 14 residues. The germline gives CDR1 SGHTA, CDR2 FQGNSA. As DNA, the CDR3 is TGTGCCAGCAGCCCGGGACAGCCCTTCGCTGAAGCTTTCTTT. Translated, it gives CASSPGQPFAEAFF.

V usage is TRBV7-8 and J usage is TRBJ2-1; TRBD2 aligns across 10 bases. Germline V lookup: CDR1 SGHVS, CDR2 FQNEAQ. The CDR3 runs to 15 residues. V shed 0 bases and J 8 bases; nucleotides not matched to a gene: 4. In DNA form, the CDR3 reads TGTGCCAGCAGCTTAGCTAGGCTAGCGGGGGATGAGCAGTTCTTC. Its protein is CASSLARLAGDEQFF.

The rearrangement joins TRBV9 to TRBJ1-1; TRBD1 matches at 7 bases. CDR1 and CDR2 (germline): SGDLS, YYNGEE. CDR3 length equals 14 residues. After removal of 6 bases from V and 4 bases from J, the junction contained 9 bases not matched to a gene. Here the CDR3 reads CASKSGQVSTEAFF. CDR3 DNA sequence: TGTGCCAGCAAGTCCGGACAGGTGAGCACTGAAGCTTTCTTT.

The chain recombines TRBV24-1 with TRBJ2-4; D is possibly TRBD1 (5 bases). This CDR3 region has 14 residues. The V gene lost 3 bases and the J gene lost 4 bases, with 9 bases spanning the gap. The germline gives CDR1 KGHDR, CDR2 SFDVKD. The CDR3 coding sequence is TGTGCCACCAGTGATGGCAGGGAAAAAAACATTCAGTACTTC. It specifies CATSDGREKNIQYF.

The chain carries TRBV21-1 and TRBJ2-7; the table assigns TRBD2, which was not confirmed against the DNA. TRBV21-1 is an annotated pseudogene. The CDR3 totals 15 residues. As DNA, the CDR3 is TGTGCCAGCAGCAAAGGGAGGGCTTCCTCCTACGAGCAGTACTTC. The encoded protein is CASSKGRASSYEQYF.

The chain combines TRBV6-5 with TRBJ1-2, with D hard to call. V shed 7 bases and J shed 3 bases, with 12 bases lying between them. The CDR3 has 13 residues. The germline gives CDR1 MNHEY, CDR2 SVGAGI. Written as DNA, the CDR3 is TGTGCCAGCACTCGAGGTCCGGACTATGGCTACACCTTC. Its translation is CASTRGPDYGYTF.